The 15 T cell receptor beta chains presented below share a single source sample, sequenced in a study of cytomegalovirus exposure and HLA in healthy donors. The study ran its PCR with 60 Vbeta and 13 Jbeta primers. This table comes from immunoSEQ multiplex PCR, and its TCRdb copy is limited to in-frame clones, with some not included. This repertoire shows around 200,000 clones, around 62% found once; its top ten account for 2.5% to 3%. Sequencing used PBMCs. The receptors were sampled from a man between 40 and 49 years old in good health and CMV-seronegative.

The chain couples TRBV6-5 to TRBJ2-2; D may be TRBD1 (5 bases). The CDR3 is 13 residues long. Germline CDR1 reads MNHEY; CDR2 reads SVGAGI. V was clipped by 5 bases and J by 6 bases, with 10 bases between them. CDR3: CASSRSGSGELFF. The CDR3 bases are TGTGCCAGCAGTCGGTCAGGGTCCGGGGAGCTGTTTTTT.

The chain recombines TRBV5-4 with TRBJ1-5; D not resolved. Trimming left V 4 bases short and J 5 bases short, with 13 bases between. There are 14 residues in the CDR3. Germline V gene lookup returns CDR1 SGHNT and CDR2 YYREEE (reference sequence). DNA of the CDR3: TGTGCCAGCAGCCTCGGAGGGTCTGATCAGCCCCAGCATTTT. As protein: CASSLGGSDQPQHF.

In its sample, this clone was seen a few times. The chain employs TRBV7-9 and TRBJ1-2; D perhaps matches TRBD1 (6 bases). This CDR3 is built from 15 residues. V lost 6 bases, J lost 3 bases, and 17 bases lay in between. The germline V gene encodes CDR1 SEHNR and CDR2 FQNEAQ (reference sequence). The CDR3 nucleotides are TGTGCCAGCAGTTCCTACAGGGAGCTAGACTATGGCTACACCTTC. This gives the protein CASSSYRELDYGYTF.

This clone showed up just once. The V and J genes are TRBV13 and TRBJ2-3, with a possible D match to TRBD2 (6 bases). Germline V gives CDR1 PRHDT, CDR2 FYEKMQ (reference sequence). V was pared by 5 bases and J by 2 bases, with 20 bases between. The CDR3 is 17 residues long. The CDR3 DNA reads as TGTGCCAGCAGCACCCTGGAGGGTTCAAGCTCCACAGATACGCAGTATTTT. This encodes CASSTLEGSSSTDTQYF.

This clone was detected only once. The rearrangement links TRBV12-5 to TRBJ2-7; 10 bases fit TRBD1. Trimming cost V 2 bases and J 4 bases; bases outside gene matches: 17. In germline, CDR1 is LGHNT, CDR2 FRNRAP. The CDR3 loop spans 19 amino acids. DNA for the CDR3: TGTGCTAGTGGTTTGCCATATCTGGACAGGGGGAAAAGGCTTTACGAGCAGTACTTC. It codes for CASGLPYLDRGKRLYEQYF.

This chain uses TRBV4-2 with TRBJ2-7; D is perhaps TRBD1 (6 bases). CDR1 and CDR2 (germline): LGHNA, YNFKEQ. This CDR3 comprises 15 residues. Between the trimmed V and J ends, which lost 1 base and 4 bases, there was a span of 14 bases. The CDR3 DNA follows: TGTGCCAGCAGCCAAGTTTCTGGGGGCGAGTACGAGCAGTACTTC. It translates to CASSQVSGGEYEQYF.

This clone was detected a few times. This sequence joins TRBV5-1 and TRBJ2-5; the D is unclear. From germline, CDR1 is SGHRS and CDR2 YFSETQ. The CDR3 totals 14 residues. Trimming pared 5 bases from V and 1 base from J, leaving 12 bases between. For the CDR3, the DNA is TGCGCCAGCAGTCTCCAGGCCACCCAAGAGACCCAGTACTTC. Protein: CASSLQATQETQYF.

This clone was recorded a few times. The rearrangement uses TRBV5-1 and TRBJ2-7; 9 nucleotides line up with TRBD1. From germline, CDR1 is SGHRS and CDR2 YFSETQ. V lost 0 bases to trimming and J lost 5 bases; unmatched junction nucleotides: 9. The CDR3 consists of 16 residues. The CDR3 loop reads CASSLGTGTGMDEQYF. The CDR3 DNA follows: TGCGCCAGCAGCTTGGGGACCGGGACAGGGATGGACGAGCAGTACTTC.

V is TRBV2 and J is TRBJ1-5, with 7 bases identical to TRBD1. The J segment lost 0 bases and the V segment lost 6 bases, leaving 5 bases of the junction unmatched. From germline, CDR1 is SNHLY and CDR2 FYNNEI. The CDR3 has 15 residues. CDR3 sequence reads: CASRLTGNSNQPQHF. The CDR3 nucleotides are TGTGCCAGCAGGCTGACAGGGAATAGCAATCAGCCCCAGCATTTT.

The chain recombines TRBV5-8 with TRBJ2-5; D not resolved. Germline V gene lookup returns CDR1 SGHTS and CDR2 YDEGEE. V was pared by 0 bases and J by 2 bases, with 5 bases between. The CDR3 length is 13 residues. The CDR3 sequence is CASSLADQETQYF. As DNA, the CDR3 is TGTGCCAGCAGCTTGGCAGATCAAGAGACCCAGTACTTC.

The chain recombines TRBV19 with TRBJ2-5, with D perhaps TRBD2 (5 bases). The J call may be wrong; the DNA end is better matched by TRBJ2-7. There are 14 residues in the CDR3. CDR1 is LNHDA, CDR2 SQIVND, per germline (reference sequence). Here the CDR3 DNA reads TGTGCCAGTAGTGGATCCGGGGTTCCCTACGAGCAGTACTTC. This sequence encodes CASSGSGVPYEQYF.

The chain couples TRBV6-6 to TRBJ1-5, with D unresolved. This CDR3 contains 14 residues. Trimming stripped 2 bases from V and 0 bases from J, with 5 bases between. Germline V gives CDR1 MNHNY, CDR2 SVGAGI (reference sequence). The DNA for the CDR3 is TGTGCCAGCAGTTACGCGGATAGCAATCAGCCCCAGCATTTT. It specifies CASSYADSNQPQHF.

This chain links TRBV2 with TRBJ1-5, with TRBD1 matching over 7 bases. The CDR3 sequence is 16 residues long. CDR1 and CDR2 (germline): SNHLY, FYNNEI. Trimming cost V 2 bases and J 4 bases; bases outside gene matches: 8. The CDR3 reads CASSEIRGQTNQPQHF. CDR3 nucleotides: TGTGCCAGCAGTGAAATAAGGGGACAGACTAATCAGCCCCAGCATTTT.

The table lists this clone with a few counts. V is TRBV7-2 and J is TRBJ2-2; 10 bases agree with TRBD2. Germline V gives CDR1 SGHTA, CDR2 FQGNSA. V shed 1 base, J shed 6 bases, and the junction held 8 bases outside the gene matches. This CDR3 is 17 amino acids long. The CDR3 DNA is TGTGCCAGCAGCTTAGTGGCTAGCGGGAGTCGGTCCGGGGAGCTGTTTTTT. It is translated as CASSLVASGSRSGELFF.

The genes are TRBV7-9 and TRBJ1-6, with D uncertain. The CDR3 contains 16 residues. Germline V CDR1 and CDR2: SEHNR, FQNEAQ (reference sequence). The V end lost 5 bases, the J end lost 11 bases, and 22 bases lay between the germline ends. The CDR3 bases are TGTGCCAGCAGCCACCGGCGAGGGAGCGGTGAAACACCCCTCCACTTT. Translated, it gives CASSHRRGSGETPLHF.